Listed here are 2 T cell receptor beta chains from one sample, sequenced in a study of blood T cell repertoires in COVID-19. Clones were sequenced by immunoSEQ multiplex PCR, and TCRdb holds only the in-frame ones, with some missing. This table has 150,000 to 200,000 clones, over 80% appearing once. The sequencing input was PBMCs or T cells enriched from blood (not recorded which). These receptors all come from a woman aged 25 to 45 who had been exposed to COVID-19.

The rearrangement uses TRBV2 and TRBJ2-1; 13 positions match TRBD2. J lost 7 bases, V lost 7 bases, and 4 bases had no gene match. The CDR3 length is 14 residues. Germline assignment: CDR1 SNHLY and CDR2 FYNNEI. The CDR3 here is CASKLAGGPNEQFF. Here the CDR3 DNA reads TGTGCCAGCAAACTAGCGGGGGGGCCGAATGAGCAGTTCTTC.

This clone occurred a few times. This chain uses TRBV7-3 with TRBJ2-5; 7 positions agree with TRBD2. CDR1 is SGHTA and CDR2 is FQGTGA in the germline V gene. Trimming removed 5 bases from V and 5 bases from J; junction bases left unmatched: 8. This CDR3 spans 14 amino acids. DNA for the CDR3: TGTGCCAGCAGCCAAAGCGGGGTTCGGGAGACCCAGTACTTC. Amino acid sequence: CASSQSGVRETQYF.